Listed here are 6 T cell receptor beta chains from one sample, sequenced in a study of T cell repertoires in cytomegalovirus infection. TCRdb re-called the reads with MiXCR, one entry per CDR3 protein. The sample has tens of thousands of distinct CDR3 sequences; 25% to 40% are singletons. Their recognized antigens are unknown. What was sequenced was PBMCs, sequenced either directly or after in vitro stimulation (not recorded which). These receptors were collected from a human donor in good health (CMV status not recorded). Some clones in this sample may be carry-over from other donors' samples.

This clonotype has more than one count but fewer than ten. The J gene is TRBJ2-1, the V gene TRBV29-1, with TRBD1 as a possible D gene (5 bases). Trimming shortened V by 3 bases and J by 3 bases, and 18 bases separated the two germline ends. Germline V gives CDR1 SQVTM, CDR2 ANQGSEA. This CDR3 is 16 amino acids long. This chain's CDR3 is CSVEKAEGVIYNEQFF. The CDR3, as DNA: TGCAGCGTTGAGAAGGCGGAAGGGGTTATCTACAATGAGCAGTTCTTC.

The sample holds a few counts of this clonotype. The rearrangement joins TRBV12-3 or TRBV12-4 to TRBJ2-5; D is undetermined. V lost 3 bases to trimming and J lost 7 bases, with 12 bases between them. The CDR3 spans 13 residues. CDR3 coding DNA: TGTGCCAGCAGTTTTCTAGACGTAGGGACCCAGTACTTC. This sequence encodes CASSFLDVGTQYF.

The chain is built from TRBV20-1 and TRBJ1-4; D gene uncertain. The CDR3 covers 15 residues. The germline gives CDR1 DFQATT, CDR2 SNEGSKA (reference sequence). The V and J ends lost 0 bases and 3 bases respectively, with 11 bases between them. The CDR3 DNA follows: TGCAGTGCTAGAGATCCAGTTCGGGCTAATGAAAAACTGTTTTTT. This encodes CSARDPVRANEKLFF.

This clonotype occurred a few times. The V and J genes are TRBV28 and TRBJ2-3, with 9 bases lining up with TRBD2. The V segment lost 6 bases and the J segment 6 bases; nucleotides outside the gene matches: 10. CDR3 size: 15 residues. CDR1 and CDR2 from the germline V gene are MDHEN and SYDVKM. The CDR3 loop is CASSPSGATRDTQYF. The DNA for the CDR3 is TGTGCCAGCAGCCCTAGCGGGGCCACAAGGGATACGCAGTATTTT. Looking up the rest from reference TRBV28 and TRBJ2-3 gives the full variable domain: DVKVTQSSRYLVKRTGEKVFLECVQDMDHENMFWYRQDPGLGLRLIYFSYDVKMKEKGDIPEGYSVSREKKERFSLILESASTNQTSMYLCASSPSGATRDTQYFGPGTRLTVL.

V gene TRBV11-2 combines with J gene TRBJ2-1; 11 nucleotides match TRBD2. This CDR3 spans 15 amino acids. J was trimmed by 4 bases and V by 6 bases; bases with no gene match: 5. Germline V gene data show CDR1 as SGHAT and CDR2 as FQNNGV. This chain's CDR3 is CASSPGLAGYNEQFF. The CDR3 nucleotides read TGTGCCAGCAGTCCAGGACTAGCGGGTTACAATGAGCAGTTCTTC.

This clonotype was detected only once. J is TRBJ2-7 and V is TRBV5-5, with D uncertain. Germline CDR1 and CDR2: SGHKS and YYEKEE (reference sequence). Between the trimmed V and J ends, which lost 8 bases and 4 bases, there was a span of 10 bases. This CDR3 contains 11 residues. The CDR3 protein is CASGDSYEQYF. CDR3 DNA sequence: TGTGCCAGTGGGGATTCTTACGAGCAGTACTTC.